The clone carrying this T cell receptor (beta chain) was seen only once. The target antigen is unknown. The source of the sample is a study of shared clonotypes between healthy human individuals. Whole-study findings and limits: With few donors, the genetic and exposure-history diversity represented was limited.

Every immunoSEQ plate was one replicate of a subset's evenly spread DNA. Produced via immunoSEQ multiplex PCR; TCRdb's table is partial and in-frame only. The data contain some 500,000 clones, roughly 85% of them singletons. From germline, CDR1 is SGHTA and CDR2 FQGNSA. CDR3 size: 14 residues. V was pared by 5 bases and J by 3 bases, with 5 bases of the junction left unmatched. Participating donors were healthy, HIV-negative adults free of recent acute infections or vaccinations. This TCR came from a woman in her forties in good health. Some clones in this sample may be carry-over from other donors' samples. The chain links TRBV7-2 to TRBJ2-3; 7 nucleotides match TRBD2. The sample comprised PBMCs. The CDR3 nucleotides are TGTGCCAGCAGCCCATTGGGGGGGACAGATACGCAGTATTTT. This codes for CASSPLGGTDTQYF.